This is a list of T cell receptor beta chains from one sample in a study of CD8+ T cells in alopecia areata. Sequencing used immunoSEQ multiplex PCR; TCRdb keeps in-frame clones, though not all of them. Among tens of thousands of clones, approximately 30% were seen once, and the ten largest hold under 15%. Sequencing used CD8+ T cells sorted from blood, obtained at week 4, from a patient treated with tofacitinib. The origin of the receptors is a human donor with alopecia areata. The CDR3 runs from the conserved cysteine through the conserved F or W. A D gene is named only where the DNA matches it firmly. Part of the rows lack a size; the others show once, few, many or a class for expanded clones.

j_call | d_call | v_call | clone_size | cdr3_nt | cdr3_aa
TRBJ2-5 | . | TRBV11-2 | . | TGTGCCAGCAGCTTAGCCAGGGGAGGCGGAGAGACCCAGTACTTC | CASSLARGGGETQYF
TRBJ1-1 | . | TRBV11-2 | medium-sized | TGTGCCAGCAGCTCGACAGGAAACGGGGATCGGGACACTGAAGCTTTCTTT | CASSSTGNGDRDTEAFF
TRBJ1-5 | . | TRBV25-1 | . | TGTGCCAGCAGTGAAACCGGGCAGCCCCAGCATTTT | CASSETGQPQHF
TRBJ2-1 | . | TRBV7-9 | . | TGTGCCAGCAGCTTAAGCAGAAATGAGCAGTTCTTC | CASSLSRNEQFF
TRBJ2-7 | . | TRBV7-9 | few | TGTGCCGCCGGAAGAGGGTCTCAGGACGGGGCCTACGAGCAGTACTTC | CAAGRGSQDGAYEQYF
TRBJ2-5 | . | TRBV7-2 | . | TGTGCCAGCAGCTCGACTGGGGGGCAAGAGACCCAGTACTTC | CASSSTGGQETQYF
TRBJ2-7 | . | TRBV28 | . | TGTGCCAGCAGTTCTAGGGGGGTATACTCCTACGAGCAGTACTTC | CASSSRGVYSYEQYF
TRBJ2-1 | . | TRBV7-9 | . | TGTGCCAGCAGCTTAGAGGCGCCCCAGTTCTTC | CASSLEAPQFF
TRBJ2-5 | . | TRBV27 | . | TGTGCCAGCACCCCCCTATGGGGGGGGCTAGAGACCCAGTACTTC | CASTPLWGGLETQYF
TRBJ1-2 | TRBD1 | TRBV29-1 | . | TGCAGCGTCCGGGACAGGGTTGGGGATGGCTACACCTTC | CSVRDRVGDGYTF
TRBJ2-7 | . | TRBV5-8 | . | TGTGCCAGCAGCCAAGCTCGGGCGGGTAACTACGAGCAGTACTTC | CASSQARAGNYEQYF
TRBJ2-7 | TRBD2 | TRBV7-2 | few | TGTGCCAGCAGCGTGGGCGGGAGGAGCTCCTACGAGCAGTACTTC | CASSVGGRSSYEQYF
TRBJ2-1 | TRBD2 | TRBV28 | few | TGTGCCAGCAGTTACCCACGCGTGGGGTTTGGGACTAGCGGGAGGGCCTATGAGCAGTTCTTC | CASSYPRVGFGTSGRAYEQFF
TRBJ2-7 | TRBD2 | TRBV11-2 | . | TGTGCCAGCAGCTCGGGACTAGGTTACGAGCAGTACTTC | CASSSGLGYEQYF
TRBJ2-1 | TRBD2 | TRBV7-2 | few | TGTGCCAGCAGCCCGGGGACTAGTCGTCGCAATGAGCAGTTCTTC | CASSPGTSRRNEQFF
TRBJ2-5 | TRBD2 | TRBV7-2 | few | TGTGCCAGCAGCCCGGGGGGGACCCAGTACTTC | CASSPGGTQYF
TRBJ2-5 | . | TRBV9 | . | TGTGCCAGCAGCGCGACCAATACCCAAGAGACCCAGTACTTC | CASSATNTQETQYF